The 28 T cell receptor beta chains presented below share a single source sample, sequenced in a study of shared clonotypes between healthy human individuals. The data were produced by immunoSEQ multiplex PCR, yet TCRdb's version contains in-frame clones alone and is incomplete. The table shows 2 million to 2.5 million clones, with roughly 95% occurring only once. The sequencing sample was made of naive CD4+ T cells sorted from blood. Subset described: CD45RA+ positively selected. The receptors were sampled from a man younger than 35 in good health.

This clone appeared a few times. This chain links TRBV6-5 with TRBJ1-6; no definite D call. There are 13 residues in the CDR3. Germline assignment: CDR1 MNHEY and CDR2 SVGAGI. V was shortened by 6 bases and J by 10 bases, with 13 bases between the two germline ends. CDR3 nucleotides: TGTGCCAGCAGCCCCGGGGTTTTGTCACCCCTCCACTTT. This sequence encodes CASSPGVLSPLHF.

The chain combines TRBV4-3 with TRBJ2-3, with unresolved D. The CDR3 totals 17 residues. Looked up from germline, CDR1 is LGHNA and CDR2 is YSLEER. Trimming removed 2 bases from V and 2 bases from J, with 17 bases in between. This CDR3 is CASSQLTWGGLTDTQYF. As DNA, the CDR3 is TGCGCCAGCAGCCAACTGACATGGGGTGGTCTCACAGATACGCAGTATTTT.

This chain joins TRBV18 and TRBJ2-4; no clear D gene. V was shortened by 3 bases and J by 10 bases, with 16 bases between the two germline ends. Germline V CDR1 and CDR2: KGHSH, LQKENI. The CDR3 has 14 amino acids. For the CDR3, the DNA is TGTGCCAGCTCACCGTCAACCCCTAAAAGTATTCAGTACTTC. Encoded protein: CASSPSTPKSIQYF.

The genes are TRBV5-1 and TRBJ1-5; 7 nucleotides match TRBD1. CDR3 length: 13 amino acids. The junction had 2 bases not matched to a gene; V was cut back by 2 bases and J by 6 bases. CDR1 is SGHRS and CDR2 is YFSETQ in the germline V gene. CDR3 nucleotides: TGCGCCAGCAGCTTACGACAGGGTCAGCCCCAGCATTTT. Translation: CASSLRQGQPQHF.

This chain connects TRBV18 to TRBJ1-1; no clear D gene. V was cut by 4 bases and J by 1 base, with 7 bases left in between. This CDR3 is built from 13 residues. The germline CDR1 and CDR2 sequences are KGHSH and LQKENI. The CDR3 protein is CASSLSENTEAFF. As DNA, the CDR3 is TGTGCCAGCTCACTTTCAGAGAACACTGAAGCTTTCTTT.

The chain carries TRBV7-2 and TRBJ2-7, with D perhaps matching TRBD2 (5 bases). The V gene's germline CDR1 is SGHTA and CDR2 FQGNSA. CDR3 size: 14 residues. Deletions cut 3 bases from V and 0 bases from J, with 9 bases between. CDR3 bases: TGTGCCAGCAGCTTCCTCACTAGCTCCTACGAGCAGTACTTC. It yields the protein CASSFLTSSYEQYF. The whole variable domain, remainder taken from reference TRBV7-2 and TRBJ2-7, is GAGVSQSPSNKVTEKGKDVELRCDPISGHTALYWYRQSLGQGLEFLIYFQGNSAPDKSGLPSDRFSAERTGGSVSTLTIQRTQQEDSAVYLCASSFLTSSYEQYFGPGTRLTVT.

The chain has TRBV2 and TRBJ2-6, with TRBD1 identical over 12 bases. Germline V gene data show CDR1 as SNHLY and CDR2 as FYNNEI. The trim removed 4 bases at V and 0 bases at J, leaving 7 bases unmatched. CDR3 length: 19 amino acids. CDR3 in amino acids: CASSVGQGALLSGANVLTF. The CDR3 coding sequence is TGTGCCAGCAGTGTGGGACAGGGGGCTCTACTCTCTGGGGCCAACGTCCTGACTTTC.

The chain carries TRBV5-1 and TRBJ2-7, with 7 bases matching TRBD1. V lost 3 bases to trimming and J lost 6 bases; unmatched junction nucleotides: 12. This CDR3 has 15 residues. Germline assignment: CDR1 SGHRS and CDR2 YFSETQ. CDR3 DNA sequence: TGCGCCAGCAGCTGGATACAGGGGACAGTCCGCGAGCAGTACTTC. It translates to CASSWIQGTVREQYF.

The V and J genes are TRBV10-3 and TRBJ1-1; D gene ambiguous. V shed 2 bases and J shed 7 bases, with 11 bases lying between them. This CDR3 contains 13 residues. Germline V gene lookup returns CDR1 ENHRY and CDR2 SYGVKD. The CDR3 sequence is CAISEVEGGEAFF. CDR3 DNA sequence: TGTGCCATCAGTGAGGTTGAGGGAGGTGAAGCTTTCTTT.

The chain combines TRBV18 with TRBJ2-1; D gene ambiguous. The CDR3 is made up of 15 amino acids. CDR1 and CDR2 (germline): KGHSH, LQKENI. Trimming removed 0 bases at V and 1 base at J, with 7 bases between. CDR3: CASSPPVKSYNEQFF. The DNA of the CDR3 is TGTGCCAGCTCACCACCCGTTAAATCCTACAATGAGCAGTTCTTC.

The chain employs TRBV6-4 and TRBJ2-4; tentatively, D is TRBD2 (7 bases). Looked up from germline, CDR1 is MRHNA and CDR2 is SNTAGT. The V and J ends lost 11 bases and 4 bases respectively, with 18 bases between them. There are 14 residues in the CDR3. For the CDR3, the DNA is TGTGCCCGGGAGGAGGCAGGGGAAAAAAACATTCAGTACTTC. Protein product: CAREEAGEKNIQYF.

This sequence joins TRBV9 and TRBJ1-2; TRBD1 might be the D (5 bases). The germline V and J ends were trimmed by 6 bases and 3 bases, with 12 bases remaining between them. This CDR3 is 13 amino acids long. The germline V gene has CDR1 SGDLS and CDR2 YYNGEE. In DNA, the CDR3 is TGTGCCAGCACCTCCATGGGGGACTATGGCTACACCTTC. Translating it yields CASTSMGDYGYTF.

Worth noting for this clone: The identical CDR3 is also encoded by other nucleotide sequences in the sample. The chain combines TRBV6-1 with TRBJ2-7; 9 bases line up with TRBD1. V shed 6 bases and J 2 bases; nucleotides not matched to a gene: 5. CDR3 size: 14 residues. Germline values: CDR1 MNHNS, CDR2 SASEGT. The DNA for the CDR3 is TGTGCCAGCAGGGGGGGACAGGGCCCCTACGAGCAGTACTTC. Translating gives CASRGGQGPYEQYF.

J is TRBJ2-5 and V is TRBV30, with 13 bases aligning to TRBD2. Trimming removed 0 bases from V and 0 bases from J; junction bases left unmatched: 13. The CDR3 runs to 20 residues. Per the germline V gene, CDR1 is GTSNPN and CDR2 is SVGIG (reference sequence). The CDR3 DNA follows: TGTGCCTGGAGTGTACCCCCGGGACTAGCGGGGAATCCGTACCAAGAGACCCAGTACTTC. Translated: CAWSVPPGLAGNPYQETQYF.

The chain employs TRBV5-1 and TRBJ2-1; D is unresolved. V was cut by 6 bases and J by 5 bases, with 6 bases left in between. Per the germline V gene, CDR1 is SGHRS and CDR2 is YFSETQ. CDR3 length equals 11 residues. This CDR3 reads CASIQNNEQFF. In DNA, the CDR3 is TGCGCCAGCATCCAGAACAATGAGCAGTTCTTC.

V gene TRBV5-6 combines with J gene TRBJ1-1; TRBD1 matches at 8 bases. Losses at the gene ends were 4 bases for V and 1 base for J; bases not matched to a gene: 12. Germline CDR1 and CDR2: SGHDT and YYEEEE. The length of the CDR3 is 17 residues. The CDR3 nucleotides are TGTGCCAGCAGCCTTACGTTAGACAGGGGCGAGAACACTGAAGCTTTCTTT. Translating gives CASSLTLDRGENTEAFF.

V is TRBV5-1 and J is TRBJ1-2, with 8 positions matching TRBD1. The length of the CDR3 is 13 residues. Trimming at V came to 3 bases and at J to 8 bases, leaving 6 bases not matched to a gene. CDR1 is SGHRS and CDR2 is YFSETQ in the germline V gene. The CDR3 loop reads CASSWTGLNGYTF. CDR3 nucleotides: TGCGCCAGCAGCTGGACAGGGTTAAACGGCTACACCTTC.

The V call is TRBV7-2, the J call TRBJ1-5, with 9 bases that match TRBD1. The germline V gene has CDR1 SGHTA and CDR2 FQGNSA. The CDR3 has 14 amino acids. Trimming at V came to 6 bases and at J to 5 bases, leaving 5 bases not matched to a gene. The CDR3 loop is CASSQTGGHQPQHF. CDR3 nucleotide sequence: TGTGCCAGCAGTCAAACAGGGGGCCATCAGCCCCAGCATTTT.

This chain uses TRBV11-2 with TRBJ2-1; the D gene is possibly TRBD2 (8 bases). V lost 6 bases to trimming and J lost 7 bases, with 25 bases between them. This CDR3 comprises 17 residues. Looked up from germline, CDR1 is SGHAT and CDR2 is FQNNGV. In DNA form, the CDR3 reads TGTGCCAGCAGAGAAAATCTACAGGGGAGCGGGAGTAATGAGCAGTTCTTC. It specifies CASRENLQGSGSNEQFF.

This clone was picked up one time. Other DNA sequences within the sample encode an identical CDR3. This chain uses TRBV5-1 with TRBJ2-7; D ambiguous. The V end lost 0 bases, the J end lost 2 bases, and 6 bases lay between the germline ends. This CDR3 spans 13 amino acids. CDR1 and CDR2 from the germline V gene are SGHRS and YFSETQ. The CDR3 DNA sequence: TGCGCCAGCAGCTTGGAAGGGCCCTACGAGCAGTACTTC. It codes for CASSLEGPYEQYF.

The gene calls are TRBV2 and TRBJ2-1, with D possibly being TRBD1 or TRBD2 (5 bases each). Trimming took off 6 bases at V and 4 bases at J, with 13 bases between the two ends. CDR1 SNHLY and CDR2 FYNNEI come from the germline V gene. This CDR3 has 14 amino acids. CDR3: CASSGAFRYNEQFF. CDR3 nucleotides: TGTGCCAGCAGCGGGGCCTTCCGGTACAATGAGCAGTTCTTC.

The chain links TRBV19 to TRBJ2-2; D tentatively reads TRBD1 or TRBD2 (5 bases each). There are 12 residues in the CDR3. CDR1 is LNHDA, CDR2 SQIVND, per germline (reference sequence). The V end was cut by 10 bases, the J end by 3 bases, with 9 bases between. CDR3 nucleotide sequence: TGTGCCACCCGAGGGGACACCGGGGAGCTGTTTTTT. It codes for CATRGDTGELFF. Based on the CDR3 plus reference TRBV19 and TRBJ2-2, the full variable domain is DGGITQSPKYLFRKEGQNVTLSCEQNLNHDAMYWYRQDPGQGLRLIYYSQIVNDFQKGDIAEGYSVSREKKESFPLTVTSAQKNPTAFYLCATRGDTGELFFGEGSRLTVL.

Written as DNA, the CDR3 is TGTGCCAGCAGCCGGGGGAACGGGGAACGTGAAAAACTGTTTTTT. It is translated as CASSRGNGEREKLFF. The chain couples TRBV7-9 to TRBJ1-4; D possibly corresponds to TRBD1 (5 bases). V was clipped by 5 bases and J by 7 bases, with 17 bases between them. Germline lookup yields CDR1 SEHNR and CDR2 FQNEAQ (reference sequence). CDR3 size: 15 residues.

In regard to this clone: The same CDR3 is also encoded by other DNA sequences in this sample. V usage is TRBV30 and J usage is TRBJ2-3; D is possibly TRBD2 (6 bases). This CDR3 is built from 13 residues. Between the trimmed V and J ends, which lost 4 bases and 3 bases, there was a span of 11 bases. The germline V gene encodes CDR1 GTSNPN and CDR2 SVGIG (reference sequence). The CDR3 loop is CAWTQGGTDTQYF. DNA for the CDR3: TGTGCCTGGACTCAGGGAGGTACAGATACGCAGTATTTT.

Details on this clone: Other DNA variants within this sample encode the same CDR3. The chain carries TRBV18 and TRBJ2-5, with 12 bases that match TRBD2. The CDR3 runs to 15 residues. Per germline, CDR1 KGHSH and CDR2 LQKENI. V was pared by 0 bases and J by 5 bases, with 1 base of the junction left unmatched. The CDR3 loop reads CASSPPLAGGETQYF. The DNA for the CDR3 is TGTGCCAGCTCACCACCGCTAGCGGGAGGGGAGACCCAGTACTTC.

The chain recombines TRBV7-8 with TRBJ2-1, with 7 bases identical to TRBD2. Germline trimming cut 4 bases from V and 3 bases from J; bases unmatched to any gene: 12. CDR3 size: 17 residues. The V gene's germline CDR1 is SGHVS and CDR2 FQNEAQ. CDR3 in DNA: TGTGCCAGCAGCTCCCCTAGCGGCCTCATGATCTACAATGAGCAGTTCTTC. The encoded protein is CASSSPSGLMIYNEQFF.

The rearrangement joins TRBV5-6 to TRBJ2-5; 8 bases are shared with TRBD2. V shed 0 bases and J 6 bases; nucleotides not matched to a gene: 7. Germline V gives CDR1 SGHDT, CDR2 YYEEEE. The CDR3 length is 15 residues. For the CDR3, the DNA is TGTGCCAGCAGCTTGGACACGGGAGGGCCGAAGACCCAGTACTTC. Translation gives CASSLDTGGPKTQYF.

This chain connects TRBV7-2 to TRBJ1-2; D gene ambiguous. V lost 1 base and J lost 4, with 10 bases in between. The CDR3 spans 14 residues. Germline V gene data show CDR1 as SGHTA and CDR2 as FQGNSA. The CDR3 coding sequence is TGTGCCAGCAGCTTAGGTGGGTCTCTCTATGGCTACACCTTC. It translates to CASSLGGSLYGYTF.